Reported below is one T cell receptor beta chain. Its antigen has not been determined. No qualities accompany the bases; no much larger clone lies one base away. This sample was taken from a study of CD8+ T cells in alopecia areata (dated by TCRdb to 2016 to 2019). General notes on the study: The treated patients took part in an open-label pilot trial in which moderate-to-severe alopecia areata was treated with oral tofacitinib at 5 to 10 mg twice daily. Patients stayed on tofacitinib for 6 to 18 months and then had 6 months of follow-up off drug so that delayed response and recurrence could be assessed. For the treated patients, the SALT score, which quantifies what percentage of scalp surface area is affected, served as the measure of disease severity. High-throughput TCRbeta sequencing was used to examine T cell clonal expansion in alopecia areata in both the C3H/HeJ mouse model and human patients. On the human side, TCRbeta sequencing was run on scalp tissue and on sorted CD4+ and CD8+ peripheral blood T cells from healthy controls and from alopecia areata patients with either patchy or totalis/universalis disease. Biopsies were taken from tofacitinib-treated patients at baseline and again at 4 and 24 weeks into treatment, and several of those patients also had a later scalp biopsy. Scalp clonality was compared among normal scalp (n=4), patchy alopecia areata scalp (n=8), and alopecia totalis/universalis scalp (n=8). RNA came from the PAXgene miRNA kit for fixed scalp, the miRNeasy kit for PBMCs, and the RNeasy kit for mouse skin. TCRbeta CDR3 regions were amplified by immunoSEQ multiplex PCR with 35 Vbeta forward and 13 Jbeta reverse primers. Beyond this particular receptor, the publication reports: Resident alphabeta T cells in normal human skin are also sequenced, complicating scalp TCR repertoire analysis, unlike mouse skin dominated by gammadelta T cells. Because the treated cohort was small and had just a single nonresponder, larger studies are needed to establish links between baseline CD8+ expansion and response. Tofacitinib significantly lowered scalp clonality and the number of expanded CD8+ clones among the top 100 scalp clones. Shared TCR sequences between patients were less evident than in mice, which may be partly attributable to HLA diversity in the patient population. During tofacitinib treatment, many expanded lesional clones stuck around in both scalp and blood, and this persistence may partly explain why relapse happens after treatment is stopped. Compared with normal scalp, lesional scalp, particularly in alopecia totalis/universalis, had higher clonality and more expanded CD8+ clones, which suggests antigenic drive.

V is shortened by 5 bases, J by 3 bases, and the region joining them spans 16 bases. The germline V gene (reference sequence) specifies SEHNR as CDR1 and FQNEAQ as CDR2. The CDR3 holds 15 amino acids from the cysteine to the phenylalanine. The retained sequence is limited to the CDR3, 45 bases, with the frame set at the first base. The treatment or condition label, read with the paper, signifies: oral pan-JAK inhibitor, 5-10 mg twice daily. Lesional scalp punch biopsies and peripheral blood were obtained from alopecia areata patients. After PBMCs were isolated by density centrifugation and stained for CD3, CD4 and CD8, a FACSAria was used to sort CD4+ and CD8+ T cells. Library generation was performed with the immunoSEQ multiplex PCR assay. RNA was extracted from all samples and reverse transcribed into cDNA, which served as template for TCR sequencing. SuperScript III was used to make first-strand cDNA, primed with a 2:1 mix of oligo-dT and random hexamers. Amplification bias was assessed with a synthetic immune receptor repertoire, and residual bias was removed computationally. The authors processed their data as follows. Raw reads were preprocessed for error removal, and CDR3 was defined according to IMGT conventions as running from the conserved cysteine to phenylalanine. Clonality was calculated as 1 minus Shannon entropy normalized by log2 of the number of productive unique TCRs. Whether each scalp clone was CD4 or CD8 was inferred by checking scalp TCRbeta sequences against the CD4 and CD8 repertoires from sorted blood. TCRdb took over this immuneACCESS table, retaining in-frame rearrangements with V and J assigned. Such tables are incomplete; in checked studies, under half of the missing clones stem from an unresolved V gene, and the remainder is unexplained. V, J and clone size derive from that table, while D and trimming were established from the DNA sequence. Across this sample there are about 200,000 clones, with roughly two fifths seen only once. Almost 0.5% of the sample is taken by the ten largest.

The receptor's source is a human donor with alopecia areata. The source material was CD4+ T cells sorted from blood, sampled at approximately week 30, from a patient treated with tofacitinib. This receptor chain uses TRBV7-9 and TRBJ1-1, and TRBD1 may be the D gene, going by 5 matching bases. The DNA reads as follows: TGTGCCAGCAGCCACTGGACTTGGGGCCACACTGAAGCTTTCTTT. Translated, it reads CASSHWTWGHTEAFF.